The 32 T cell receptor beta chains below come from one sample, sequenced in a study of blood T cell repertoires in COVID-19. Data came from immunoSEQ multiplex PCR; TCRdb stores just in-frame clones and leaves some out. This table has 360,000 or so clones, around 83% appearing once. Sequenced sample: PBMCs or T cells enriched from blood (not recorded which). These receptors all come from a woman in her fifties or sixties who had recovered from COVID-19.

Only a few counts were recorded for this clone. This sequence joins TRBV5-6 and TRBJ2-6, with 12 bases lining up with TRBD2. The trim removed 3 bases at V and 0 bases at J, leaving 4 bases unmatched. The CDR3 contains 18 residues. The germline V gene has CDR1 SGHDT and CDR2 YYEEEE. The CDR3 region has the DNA TGTGCCAGCAGCTCACCTAGCGGGGGGGCCTCTGGGGCCAACGTCCTGACTTTC. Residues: CASSSPSGGASGANVLTF. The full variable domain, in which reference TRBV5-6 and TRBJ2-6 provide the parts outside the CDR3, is DAGVTQSPTHLIKTRGQQVTLRCSPKSGHDTVSWYQQALGQGPQFIFQYYEEEERQRGNFPDRFSGHQFPNYSSELNVNALLLGDSALYLCASSSPSGGASGANVLTFGAGSRLTVL.

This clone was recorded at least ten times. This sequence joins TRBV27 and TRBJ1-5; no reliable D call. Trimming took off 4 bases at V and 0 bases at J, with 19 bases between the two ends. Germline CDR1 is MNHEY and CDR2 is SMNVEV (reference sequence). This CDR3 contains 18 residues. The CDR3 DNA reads TGTGCCAGCAGTTCCCCTGGAGGTTCAGGTTATAGCAATCAGCCCCAGCATTTT. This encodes CASSSPGGSGYSNQPQHF.

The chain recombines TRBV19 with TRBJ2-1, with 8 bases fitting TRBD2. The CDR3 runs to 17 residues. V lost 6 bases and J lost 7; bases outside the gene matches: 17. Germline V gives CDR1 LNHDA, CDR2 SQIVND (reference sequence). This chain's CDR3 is CASSNIPRSGRRNEQFF. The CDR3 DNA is TGTGCCAGTAGCAATATCCCGAGGAGCGGGAGAAGGAATGAGCAGTTCTTC.

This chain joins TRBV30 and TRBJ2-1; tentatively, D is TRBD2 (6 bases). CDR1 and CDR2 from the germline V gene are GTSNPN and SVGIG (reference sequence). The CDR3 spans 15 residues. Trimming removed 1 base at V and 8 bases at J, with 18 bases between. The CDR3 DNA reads TGTGCCTGGAGTGGCACGGGACGGTGGGAGGATGAGCAGTTCTTC. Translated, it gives CAWSGTGRWEDEQFF.

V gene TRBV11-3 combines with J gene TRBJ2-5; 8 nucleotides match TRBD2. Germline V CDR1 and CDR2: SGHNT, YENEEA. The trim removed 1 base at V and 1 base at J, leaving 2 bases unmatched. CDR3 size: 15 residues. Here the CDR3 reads CASSLGGGTQETQYF. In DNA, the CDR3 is TGTGCCAGCAGCTTAGGCGGGGGGACCCAAGAGACCCAGTACTTC. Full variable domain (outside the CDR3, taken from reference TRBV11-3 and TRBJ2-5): EAGVVQSPRYKIIEKKQPVAFWCNPISGHNTLYWYLQNLGQGPELLIRYENEEAVDDSQLPKDRFSAERLKGVDSTLKIQPAELGDSAVYLCASSLGGGTQETQYFGPGTRLLVL.

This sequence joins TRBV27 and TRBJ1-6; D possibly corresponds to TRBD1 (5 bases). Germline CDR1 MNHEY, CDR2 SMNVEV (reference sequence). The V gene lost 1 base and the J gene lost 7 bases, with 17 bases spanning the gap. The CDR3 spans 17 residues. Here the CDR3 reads CASSLWAGRDVNSPLHF. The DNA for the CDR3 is TGTGCCAGCAGTTTATGGGCGGGACGAGATGTCAATTCACCCCTCCACTTT.

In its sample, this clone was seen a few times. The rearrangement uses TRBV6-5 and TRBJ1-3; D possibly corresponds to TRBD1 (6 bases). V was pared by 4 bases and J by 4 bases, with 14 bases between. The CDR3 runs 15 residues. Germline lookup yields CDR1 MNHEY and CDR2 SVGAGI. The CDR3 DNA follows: TGTGCCAGCAGTTTCAACGCAGGGGTAGGAAACACCATATATTTT. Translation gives CASSFNAGVGNTIYF.

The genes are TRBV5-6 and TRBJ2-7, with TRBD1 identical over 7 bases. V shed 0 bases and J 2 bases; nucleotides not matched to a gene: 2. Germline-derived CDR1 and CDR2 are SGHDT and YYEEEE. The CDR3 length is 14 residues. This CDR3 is CASSLVQGAYEQYF. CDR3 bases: TGTGCCAGCAGCTTGGTGCAGGGGGCCTACGAGCAGTACTTC.

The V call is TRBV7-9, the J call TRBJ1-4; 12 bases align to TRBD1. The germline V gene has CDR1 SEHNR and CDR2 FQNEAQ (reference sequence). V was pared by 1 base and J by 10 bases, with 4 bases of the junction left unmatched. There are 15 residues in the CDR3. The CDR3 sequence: CASSLDGDRGPKLFF. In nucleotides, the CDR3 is TGTGCCAGCAGCTTAGACGGGGACAGGGGGCCAAAACTGTTTTTT.

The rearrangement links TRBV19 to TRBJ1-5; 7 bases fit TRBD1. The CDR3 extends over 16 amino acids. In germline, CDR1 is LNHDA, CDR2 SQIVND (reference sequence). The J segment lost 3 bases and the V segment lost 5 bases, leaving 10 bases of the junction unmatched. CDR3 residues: CASSEAGTVINQPQHF. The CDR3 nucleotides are TGTGCCAGTAGTGAGGCGGGGACAGTTATCAATCAGCCCCAGCATTTT.

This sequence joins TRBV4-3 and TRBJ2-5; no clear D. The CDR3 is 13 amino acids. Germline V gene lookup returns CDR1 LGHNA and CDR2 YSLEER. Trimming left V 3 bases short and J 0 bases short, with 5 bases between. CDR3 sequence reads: CASSQEYQETQYF. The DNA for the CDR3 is TGCGCCAGCAGCCAGGAGTACCAAGAGACCCAGTACTTC.

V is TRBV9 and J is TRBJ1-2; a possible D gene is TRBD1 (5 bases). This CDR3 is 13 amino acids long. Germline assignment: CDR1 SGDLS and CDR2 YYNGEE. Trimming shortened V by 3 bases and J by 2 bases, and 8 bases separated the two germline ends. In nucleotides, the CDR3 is TGTGCCAGCAGCGCCCAGGGAAACTATGGCTACACCTTC. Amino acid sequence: CASSAQGNYGYTF. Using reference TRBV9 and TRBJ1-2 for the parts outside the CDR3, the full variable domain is DSGVTQTPKHLITATGQRVTLRCSPRSGDLSVYWYQQSLDQGLQFLIQYYNGEERAKGNILERFSAQQFPDLHSELNLSSLELGDSALYFCASSAQGNYGYTFGSGTRLTVV.

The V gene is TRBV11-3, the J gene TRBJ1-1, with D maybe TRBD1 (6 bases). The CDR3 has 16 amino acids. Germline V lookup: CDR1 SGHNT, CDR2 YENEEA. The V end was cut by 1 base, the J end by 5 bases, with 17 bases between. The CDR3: CASSLARGGRLTEAFF. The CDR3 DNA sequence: TGTGCCAGCAGCTTAGCCCGGGGGGGGCGTTTGACTGAAGCTTTCTTT. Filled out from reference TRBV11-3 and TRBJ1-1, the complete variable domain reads EAGVVQSPRYKIIEKKQPVAFWCNPISGHNTLYWYLQNLGQGPELLIRYENEEAVDDSQLPKDRFSAERLKGVDSTLKIQPAELGDSAVYLCASSLARGGRLTEAFFGQGTRLTVV.

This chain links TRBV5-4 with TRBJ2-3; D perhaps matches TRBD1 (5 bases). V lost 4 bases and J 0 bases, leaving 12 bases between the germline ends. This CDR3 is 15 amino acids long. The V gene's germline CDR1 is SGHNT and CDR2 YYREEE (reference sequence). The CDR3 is CASSPWGPSTDTQYF. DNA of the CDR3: TGTGCCAGCAGCCCATGGGGCCCTAGCACAGATACGCAGTATTTT.

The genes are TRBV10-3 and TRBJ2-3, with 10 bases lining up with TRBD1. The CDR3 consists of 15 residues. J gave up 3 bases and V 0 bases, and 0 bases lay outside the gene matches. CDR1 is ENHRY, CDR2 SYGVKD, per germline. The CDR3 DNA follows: TGTGCCATCAGTGAGTCGGGACAGGGGACAGATACGCAGTATTTT. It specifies CAISESGQGTDTQYF.

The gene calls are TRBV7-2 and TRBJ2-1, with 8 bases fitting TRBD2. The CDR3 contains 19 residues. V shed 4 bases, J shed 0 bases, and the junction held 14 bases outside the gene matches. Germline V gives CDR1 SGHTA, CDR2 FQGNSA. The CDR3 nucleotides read TGTGCCAGCAGCTACCCGGCCGGGTCGGGGGGGCCCTCCTACAATGAGCAGTTCTTC. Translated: CASSYPAGSGGPSYNEQFF.

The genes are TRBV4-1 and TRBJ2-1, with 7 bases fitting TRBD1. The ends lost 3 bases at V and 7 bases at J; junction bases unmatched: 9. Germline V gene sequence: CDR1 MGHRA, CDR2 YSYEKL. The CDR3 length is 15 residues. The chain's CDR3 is CASSHTGAQGNEQFF. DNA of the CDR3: TGCGCCAGCAGCCACACAGGGGCCCAAGGGAATGAGCAGTTCTTC.

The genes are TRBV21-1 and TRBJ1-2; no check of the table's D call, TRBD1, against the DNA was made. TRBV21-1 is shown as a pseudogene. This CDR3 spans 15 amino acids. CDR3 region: CASSKIGTPVYGYTF. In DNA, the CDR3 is TGTGCCAGCAGTAAGATTGGGACACCCGTCTATGGCTACACCTTC.

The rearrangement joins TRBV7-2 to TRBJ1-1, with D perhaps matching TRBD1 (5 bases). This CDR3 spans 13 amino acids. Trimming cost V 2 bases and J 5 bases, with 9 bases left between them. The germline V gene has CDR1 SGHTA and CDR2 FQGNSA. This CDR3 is CASSLMGGTEAFF. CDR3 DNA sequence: TGTGCCAGCAGCTTAATGGGGGGAACTGAAGCTTTCTTT.

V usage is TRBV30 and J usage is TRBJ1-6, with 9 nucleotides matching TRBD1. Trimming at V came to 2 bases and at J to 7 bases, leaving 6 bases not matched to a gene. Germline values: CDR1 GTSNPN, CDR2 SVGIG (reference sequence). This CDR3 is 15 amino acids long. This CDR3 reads CAWSPGGQGNSPLHF. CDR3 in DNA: TGTGCCTGGAGTCCTGGAGGACAGGGGAATTCACCCCTCCACTTT.

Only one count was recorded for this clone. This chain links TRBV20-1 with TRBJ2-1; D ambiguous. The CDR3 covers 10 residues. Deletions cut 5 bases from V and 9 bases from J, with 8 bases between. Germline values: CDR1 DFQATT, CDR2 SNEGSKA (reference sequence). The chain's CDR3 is CSALAREQFF. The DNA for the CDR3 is TGCAGTGCTTTAGCCCGTGAGCAGTTCTTC.

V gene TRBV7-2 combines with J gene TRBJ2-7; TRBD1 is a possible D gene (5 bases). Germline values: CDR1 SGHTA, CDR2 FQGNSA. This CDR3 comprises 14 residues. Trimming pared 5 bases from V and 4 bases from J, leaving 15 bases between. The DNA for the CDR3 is TGTGCCAGCAGCCTCGGACACTCGGCTTACGAGCAGTACTTC. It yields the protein CASSLGHSAYEQYF.

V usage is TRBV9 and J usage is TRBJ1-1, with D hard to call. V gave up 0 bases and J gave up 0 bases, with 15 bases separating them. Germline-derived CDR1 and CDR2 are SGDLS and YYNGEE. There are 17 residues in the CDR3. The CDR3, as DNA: TGTGCCAGCAGCGTAGAGCCCCCGGACTTCATGAACACTGAAGCTTTCTTT. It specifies CASSVEPPDFMNTEAFF.

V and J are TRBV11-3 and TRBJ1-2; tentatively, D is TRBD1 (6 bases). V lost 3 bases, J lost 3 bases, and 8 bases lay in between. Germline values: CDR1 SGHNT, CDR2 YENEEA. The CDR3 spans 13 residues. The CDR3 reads CASSFYRDYGYTF. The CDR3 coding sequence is TGTGCCAGCAGCTTCTACAGGGACTATGGCTACACCTTC.

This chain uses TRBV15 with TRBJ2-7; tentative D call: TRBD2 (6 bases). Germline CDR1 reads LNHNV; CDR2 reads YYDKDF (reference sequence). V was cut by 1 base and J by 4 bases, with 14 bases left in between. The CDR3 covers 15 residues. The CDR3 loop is CATSRVRGTGYEQYF. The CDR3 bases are TGTGCCACCAGCAGAGTACGAGGGACTGGGTACGAGCAGTACTTC.

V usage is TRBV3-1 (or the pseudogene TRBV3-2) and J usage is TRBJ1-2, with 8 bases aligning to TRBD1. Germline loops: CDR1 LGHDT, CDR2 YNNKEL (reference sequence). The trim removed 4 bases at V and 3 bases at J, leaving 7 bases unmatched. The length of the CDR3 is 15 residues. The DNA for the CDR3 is TGTGCCAGCAGCCCCTCCTCGACAGGGGACTATGGCTACACCTTC. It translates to CASSPSSTGDYGYTF.

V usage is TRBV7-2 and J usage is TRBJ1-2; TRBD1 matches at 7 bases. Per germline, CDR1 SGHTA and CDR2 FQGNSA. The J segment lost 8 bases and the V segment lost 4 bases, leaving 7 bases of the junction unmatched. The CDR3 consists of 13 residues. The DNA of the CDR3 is TGTGCCAGCAGCTCTCAGGGGGTCTTGGGCTACACCTTC. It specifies CASSSQGVLGYTF.

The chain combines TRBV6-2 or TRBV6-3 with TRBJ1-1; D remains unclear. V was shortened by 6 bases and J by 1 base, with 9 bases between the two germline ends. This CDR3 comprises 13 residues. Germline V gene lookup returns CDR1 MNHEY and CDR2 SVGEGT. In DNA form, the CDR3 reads TGTGCCAGCAGCCTGGCCCCGAACACTGAAGCTTTCTTT. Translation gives CASSLAPNTEAFF.

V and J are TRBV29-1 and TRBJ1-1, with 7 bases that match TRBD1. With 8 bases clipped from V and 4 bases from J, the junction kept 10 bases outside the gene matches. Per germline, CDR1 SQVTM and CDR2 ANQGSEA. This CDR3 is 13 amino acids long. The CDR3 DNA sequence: TGCAGCACCGGACAGGCCCAGGGCACTGAAGCTTTCTTT. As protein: CSTGQAQGTEAFF.

For the CDR3, the DNA is TGCAGCGTGTGTCAGGGGGCGCCGACAGATACGCAGTATTTT. Translated: CSVCQGAPTDTQYF. The genes are TRBV29-1 and TRBJ2-3, with TRBD1 matching over 8 bases. The CDR3 runs 14 residues. Trimming removed 6 bases from V and 3 bases from J; junction bases left unmatched: 8. Looked up from germline, CDR1 is SQVTM and CDR2 is ANQGSEA.

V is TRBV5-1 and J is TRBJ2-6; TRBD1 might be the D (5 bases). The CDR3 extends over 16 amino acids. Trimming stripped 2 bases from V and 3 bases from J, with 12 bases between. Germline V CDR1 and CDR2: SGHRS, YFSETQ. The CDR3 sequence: CASSFVGALGANVLTF. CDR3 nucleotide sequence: TGCGCCAGCAGCTTCGTTGGGGCGCTTGGGGCCAACGTCCTGACTTTC.

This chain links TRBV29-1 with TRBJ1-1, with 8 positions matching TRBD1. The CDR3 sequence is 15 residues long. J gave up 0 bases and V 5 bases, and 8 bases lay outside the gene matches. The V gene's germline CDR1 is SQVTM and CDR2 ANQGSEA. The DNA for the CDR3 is TGCAGCGTTACCAGGACAGGGACTATGAACACTGAAGCTTTCTTT. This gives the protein CSVTRTGTMNTEAFF.